This T cell receptor beta chain was identified in a study of cytomegalovirus exposure and HLA in healthy donors. Study conclusions and caveats: Sequencing likely caused a cluster of highly shared sequence variants. It was reported in a later analysis that an Asian-associated ancestry cluster showed fewer N-insertions than the roughly 710-donor mean. Follow-up analysis seemed to connect common viral pathogens with several of the most significant clusters identified. Overall, under 200 TCR beta chains were annotated as cytomegalovirus-associated.

Trimming left V 3 bases short and J 2 bases short, with 11 bases between. There are 14 residues in the CDR3. CDR1 and CDR2 from the germline V gene are LNHDA and SQIVND (reference sequence). 60 Vbeta and 13 Jbeta primers were used in PCR. Produced via immunoSEQ multiplex PCR; TCRdb's table is partial and in-frame only. The sample contains about 97,000 clones, roughly four fifths of which appear only once. On this clone itself: Antigen specificity is unknown.

This clonotype was sampled from a male donor in good health and CMV-seropositive. The chain couples TRBV19 to TRBJ2-7; no reliable D call. The sample taken for sequencing was PBMCs. CDR3 nucleotides: TGTGCCAGTAGTATCCAGGCAGGCGCCTACGAGCAGTACTTC. It specifies CASSIQAGAYEQYF.